The 10 T cell receptor beta chains below all came from one sample that was sequenced in a study of T-cell reconstitution after alpha-beta-depleted transplantation in children. The authors prepared the TCRbeta library with unique molecular identifiers. TCRdb reprocessed the PCR reads with MiXCR, giving one entry per CDR3 protein. The sample has fewer than 550,000 distinct CDR3 sequences; over 9.5% are singletons. The material sequenced was PBMCs, mostly from graft donor cells, taken 180 days after TCRalphabeta/CD19-depleted stem cell transplant. All receptors come from a female patient between 2 and 10 years old who had a stem cell transplant for aplastic anemia, so the T cells may come from the graft donor.

The V call is TRBV20-1, the J call TRBJ1-3, with a weak D call TRBD1 (5 bases). The ends were cut back, 0 bases at V and 2 bases at J, with 14 bases in the middle. Germline CDR1 is DFQATT and CDR2 is SNEGSKA (reference sequence). CDR3 size: 16 residues. The CDR3 region has the DNA TGCAGTGCTAGAGATCTTCGCTGGGGGGCTGGAAACACCATATATTTT. Protein sequence: CSARDLRWGAGNTIYF.

This chain connects TRBV7-8 to TRBJ2-3; 11 bases agree with TRBD1. Germline V CDR1 and CDR2: SGHVS, FQNEAQ. There are 17 residues in the CDR3. With 1 base clipped from V and 4 bases from J, the junction kept 7 bases outside the gene matches. Here the CDR3 reads CASSLEGGQGASDTQYF. CDR3 DNA sequence: TGTGCCAGCAGCTTAGAGGGTGGACAGGGGGCTTCAGATACGCAGTATTTT.

V gene TRBV6-2 or TRBV6-3 combines with J gene TRBJ2-1; TRBD2 aligns across 9 bases. Germline loops: CDR1 MNHEY, CDR2 SVGEGT. J lost 5 bases, V lost 2 bases, and 1 base had no gene match. The CDR3 has 14 amino acids. The CDR3 coding sequence is TGTGCCAGCAGTTACGTAGCGGGAGACAATGAGCAGTTCTTC. Its protein product is CASSYVAGDNEQFF.

In regard to this clonotype: The junction and the germline gene differ at one end; a read error may be behind it. The CDR3 DNA follows: TGTGCCAGCAGCTTATACAGGGGCCACAACTACGAGCAGTACTTC. As protein: CASSLYRGHNYEQYF. This sequence joins TRBV28 and TRBJ2-7; 7 bases agree with TRBD1. The CDR3 contains 15 residues. Germline loops: CDR1 MDHEN, CDR2 SYDVKM.

This rearrangement joins TRBV7-8 to TRBJ2-1, with TRBD2 matching 15 bases. V trimming: 5 bases; J trimming: 3 bases; junction bases outside the gene matches: 11. This CDR3 contains 19 residues. Germline lookup yields CDR1 SGHVS and CDR2 FQNEAQ. The chain's CDR3 is CASSRGLPGLAGGYNEQFF. The CDR3 DNA is TGTGCCAGCAGCCGGGGGTTGCCGGGACTAGCGGGAGGCTACAATGAGCAGTTCTTC.

The chain employs TRBV6-1 and TRBJ1-4; maybe TRBD1 (5 bases). V was clipped by 6 bases and J by 1 base, with 12 bases between them. Germline CDR1 MNHNS, CDR2 SASEGT. The CDR3 length is 15 residues. DNA for the CDR3: TGTGCCAGCAGCCCTCGGGGGGTAACTAATGAAAAACTGTTTTTT. It encodes CASSPRGVTNEKLFF.

Many counts were recorded for this clonotype. The chain joins TRBV7-2 to TRBJ2-5, with 8 bases lining up with TRBD1. V lost 4 bases and J lost 5; bases outside the gene matches: 3. The CDR3 is made up of 13 amino acids. Germline V gene sequence: CDR1 SGHTA, CDR2 FQGNSA. The CDR3, as DNA: TGTGCCAGCAGCTCGACAGGGGAGGAGACCCAGTACTTC. It encodes CASSSTGEETQYF. Supplemented by reference TRBV7-2 and TRBJ2-5, the full variable domain reads GAGVSQSPSNKVTEKGKDVELRCDPISGHTALYWYRQSLGQGLEFLIYFQGNSAPDKSGLPSDRFSAERTGGSVSTLTIQRTQQEDSAVYLCASSSTGEETQYFGPGTRLLVL.

This clonotype was detected a few times. The rearrangement links TRBV5-1 to TRBJ1-1, with unresolved D. The CDR3 contains 15 residues. CDR1 and CDR2 from the germline V gene are SGHRS and YFSETQ. Trimming took off 4 bases at V and 1 base at J, with 14 bases between the two ends. The DNA for the CDR3 is TGCGCCAGCAGCCCCCAAGGTAGTTGGAACACTGAAGCTTTCTTT. Protein sequence: CASSPQGSWNTEAFF. Complete variable domain (other parts from reference TRBV5-1 and TRBJ1-1): KAGVTQTPRYLIKTRGQQVTLSCSPISGHRSVSWYQQTPGQGLQFLFEYFSETQRNKGNFPGRFSGRQFSNSRSEMNVSTLELGDSALYLCASSPQGSWNTEAFFGQGTRLTVV.

This clonotype was seen ten or more times. The chain has TRBV7-9 and TRBJ1-1; D remains ambiguous. V was shortened by 4 bases and J by 0 bases, with 15 bases between the two germline ends. Germline CDR1 is SEHNR and CDR2 is FQNEAQ (reference sequence). CDR3 length: 16 amino acids. The CDR3 loop reads CASSSLGGRMNTEAFF. CDR3 DNA sequence: TGTGCCAGCAGCTCCCTGGGAGGTCGCATGAACACTGAAGCTTTCTTT.

This clonotype has more than one count but fewer than ten. CDR3 amino acids: CASSPWRDEQFF. CDR3 coding DNA: TGTGCCAGCTCACCATGGCGGGATGAGCAGTTCTTC. The rearrangement links TRBV18 to TRBJ2-1, with D possibly matching TRBD2 (5 bases). This CDR3 is 12 amino acids long. V was trimmed by 2 bases and J by 8 bases, leaving 7 bases between them. Germline CDR1 reads KGHSH; CDR2 reads LQKENI.